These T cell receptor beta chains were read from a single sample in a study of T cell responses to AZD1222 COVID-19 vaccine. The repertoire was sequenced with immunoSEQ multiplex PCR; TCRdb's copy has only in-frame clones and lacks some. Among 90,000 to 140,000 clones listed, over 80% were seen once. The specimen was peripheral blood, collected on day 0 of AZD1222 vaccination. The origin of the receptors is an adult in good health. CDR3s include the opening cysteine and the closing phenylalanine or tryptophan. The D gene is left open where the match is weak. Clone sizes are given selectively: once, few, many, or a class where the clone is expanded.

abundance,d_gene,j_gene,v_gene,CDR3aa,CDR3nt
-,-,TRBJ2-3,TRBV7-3,CASSSYRSGEQYF,TGTGCCAGCAGCTCATATAGGTCTGGGGAGCAGTATTTT
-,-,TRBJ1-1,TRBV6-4,CASRLNRDINTEAFF,TGTGCCAGCAGGCTTAACCGGGACATAAACACTGAAGCTTTCTTT
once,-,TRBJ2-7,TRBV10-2,CASSESRDRSWGGLYEQYF,TGCGCCAGCAGTGAGTCCAGGGACAGGTCCTGGGGGGGGCTCTACGAGCAGTACTTC
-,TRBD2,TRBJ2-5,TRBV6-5,CASRVTSGGVGTQYF,TGTGCCAGCAGAGTAACTAGCGGGGGGGTAGGGACCCAGTACTTC
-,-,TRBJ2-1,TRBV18,CASSPGSAGISYNEQFF,TGTGCCAGCTCACCGGGGAGCGCGGGGATCTCCTACAATGAGCAGTTCTTC
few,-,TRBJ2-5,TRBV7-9,CASSLGGVQETQYF,TGTGCCAGCAGCTTAGGGGGAGTCCAAGAGACCCAGTACTTC
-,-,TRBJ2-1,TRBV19,CASSIGRSHNEQFF,TGTGCCAGTAGTATAGGCAGGTCCCACAATGAGCAGTTCTTC
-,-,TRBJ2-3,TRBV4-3,CASSQGVAASSTDTQYF,TGCGCCAGCAGCCAAGGCGTGGCAGCCTCTAGCACAGATACGCAGTATTTT
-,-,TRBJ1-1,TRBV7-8,CASSLRGLANTEAFF,TGTGCCAGCAGCCTACGGGGGCTAGCGAACACTGAAGCTTTCTTT
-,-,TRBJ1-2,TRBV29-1,CSVELGFIDGYTF,TGCAGCGTTGAATTAGGCTTCATCGATGGCTACACCTTC
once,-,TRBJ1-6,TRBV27,CASSFRSYNSPLHF,TGTGCCAGCAGTTTTCGCTCCTATAATTCACCCCTCCACTTT
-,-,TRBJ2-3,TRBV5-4,CASSQRGTDTQYF,TGTGCCAGCAGCCAGCGGGGCACAGATACGCAGTATTTT
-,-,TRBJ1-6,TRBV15,CATSRDPPGVVNSPLHF,TGTGCCACCAGCAGGGATCCGCCGGGGGTCGTTAATTCACCCCTCCACTTT
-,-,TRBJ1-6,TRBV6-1,CASSDLVSLNSPLHF,TGTGCCAGCAGTGACCTCGTGAGTCTTAATTCACCCCTCCACTTT
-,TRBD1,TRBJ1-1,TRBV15,CATSRGQGAEAFF,TGTGCCACCAGCAGAGGACAGGGGGCAGAAGCTTTCTTT
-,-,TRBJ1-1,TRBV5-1,CASSSAPLPNTEAFF,TGCGCCAGCAGCTCCGCCCCGCTACCGAACACTGAAGCTTTCTTT
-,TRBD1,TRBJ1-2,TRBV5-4,CASTAGGRSNYGYTF,TGTGCCAGCACCGCAGGGGGCAGGTCTAACTATGGCTACACCTTC
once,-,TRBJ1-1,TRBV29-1,CSAQQGGVNTEAFF,TGCAGCGCCCAACAGGGAGGGGTGAACACTGAAGCTTTCTTT
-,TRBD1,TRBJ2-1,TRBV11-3,CASSAGQGVNEQFF,TGTGCCAGCAGCGCGGGACAGGGTGTGAATGAGCAGTTCTTC
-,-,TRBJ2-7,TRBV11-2,CASSDPRGQGGYEQYF,TGTGCCAGCAGCGACCCCAGGGGTCAGGGAGGCTACGAGCAGTACTTC
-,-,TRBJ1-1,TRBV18,CASSPQGWGTEAFF,TGTGCCAGCTCACCGCAGGGATGGGGCACTGAAGCTTTCTTT
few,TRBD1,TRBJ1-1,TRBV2,CASSRQGLGTEAFF,TGTGCCAGCAGTAGACAGGGATTGGGCACTGAAGCTTTCTTT
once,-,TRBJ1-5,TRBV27,CASSLSRGNQPQHF,TGTGCCAGCAGTTTATCGCGGGGCAATCAGCCCCAGCATTTT